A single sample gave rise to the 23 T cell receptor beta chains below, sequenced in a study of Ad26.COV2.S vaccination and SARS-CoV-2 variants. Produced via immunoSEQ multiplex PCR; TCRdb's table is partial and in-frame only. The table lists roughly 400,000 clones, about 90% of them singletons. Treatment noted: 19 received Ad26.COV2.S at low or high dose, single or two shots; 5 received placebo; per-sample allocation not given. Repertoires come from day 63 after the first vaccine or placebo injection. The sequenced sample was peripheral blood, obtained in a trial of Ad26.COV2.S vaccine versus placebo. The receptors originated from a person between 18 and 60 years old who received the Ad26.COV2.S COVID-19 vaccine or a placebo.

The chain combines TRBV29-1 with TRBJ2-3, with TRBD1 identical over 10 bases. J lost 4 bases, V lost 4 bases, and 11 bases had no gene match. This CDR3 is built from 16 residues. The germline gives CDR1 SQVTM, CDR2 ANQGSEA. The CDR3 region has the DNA TGCAGCGTTGGCGGTAGGACAGGGGGTAGGGCAGATACGCAGTATTTT. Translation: CSVGGRTGGRADTQYF.

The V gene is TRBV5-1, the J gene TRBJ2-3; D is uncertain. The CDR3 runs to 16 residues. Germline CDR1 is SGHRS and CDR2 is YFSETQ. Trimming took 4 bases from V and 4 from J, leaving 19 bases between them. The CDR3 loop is CASSPGLAAEADTQYF. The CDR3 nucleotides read TGCGCCAGCAGCCCCGGTTTGGCAGCTGAAGCAGATACGCAGTATTTT.

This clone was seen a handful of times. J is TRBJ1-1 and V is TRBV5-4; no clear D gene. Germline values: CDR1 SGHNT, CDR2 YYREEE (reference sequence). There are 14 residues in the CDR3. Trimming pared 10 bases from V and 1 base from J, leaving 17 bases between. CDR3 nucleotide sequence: TGTGCCGCCCGCCGGGTAGTTGAGAACACTGAAGCTTTCTTT. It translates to CAARRVVENTEAFF.

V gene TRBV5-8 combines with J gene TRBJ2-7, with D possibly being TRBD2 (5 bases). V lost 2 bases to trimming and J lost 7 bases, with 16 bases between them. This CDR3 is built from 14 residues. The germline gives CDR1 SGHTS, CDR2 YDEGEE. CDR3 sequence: CASSLLDHGVEQYF. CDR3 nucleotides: TGTGCCAGCAGCTTACTTGACCACGGGGTAGAGCAGTACTTC.

CDR3 amino acids: CASSYRQGTNQPQHF. The CDR3 DNA follows: TGTGCCAGCAGCTACAGACAGGGGACCAATCAGCCCCAGCATTTT. V is TRBV7-2 and J is TRBJ1-5, with 8 bases that match TRBD1. This CDR3 is built from 15 residues. V shed 4 bases, J shed 3 bases, and the junction held 5 bases outside the gene matches. Per the germline V gene, CDR1 is SGHTA and CDR2 is FQGNSA.

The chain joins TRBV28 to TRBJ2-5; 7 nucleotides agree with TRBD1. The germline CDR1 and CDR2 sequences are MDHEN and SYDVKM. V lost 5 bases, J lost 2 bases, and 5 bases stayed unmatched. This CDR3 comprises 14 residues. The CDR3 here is CASSKDRLQETQYF. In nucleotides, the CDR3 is TGTGCCAGCAGTAAGGACAGGCTACAAGAGACCCAGTACTTC. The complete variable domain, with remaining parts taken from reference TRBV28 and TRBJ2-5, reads DVKVTQSSRYLVKRTGEKVFLECVQDMDHENMFWYRQDPGLGLRLIYFSYDVKMKEKGDIPEGYSVSREKKERFSLILESASTNQTSMYLCASSKDRLQETQYFGPGTRLLVL.

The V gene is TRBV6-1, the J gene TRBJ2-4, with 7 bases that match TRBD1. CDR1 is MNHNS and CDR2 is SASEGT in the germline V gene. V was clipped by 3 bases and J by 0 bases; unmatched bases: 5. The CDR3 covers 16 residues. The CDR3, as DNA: TGTGCCAGCAGTGATGTGTCAGGGGGAGCCAAAAACATTCAGTACTTC. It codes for CASSDVSGGAKNIQYF.

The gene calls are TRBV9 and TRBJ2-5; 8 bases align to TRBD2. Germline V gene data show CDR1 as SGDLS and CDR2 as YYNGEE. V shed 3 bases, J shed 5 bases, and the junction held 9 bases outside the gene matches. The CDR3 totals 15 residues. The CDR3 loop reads CASSASGGARETQYF. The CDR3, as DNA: TGTGCCAGCAGCGCTTCCGGGGGGGCCCGGGAGACCCAGTACTTC.

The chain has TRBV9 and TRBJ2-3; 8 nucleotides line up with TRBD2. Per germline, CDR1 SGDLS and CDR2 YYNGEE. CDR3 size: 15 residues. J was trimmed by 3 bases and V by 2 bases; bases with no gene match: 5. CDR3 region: CASSVPAGVTDTQYF. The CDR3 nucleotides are TGTGCCAGCAGCGTCCCAGCGGGGGTGACAGATACGCAGTATTTT. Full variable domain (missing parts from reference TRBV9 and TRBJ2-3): DSGVTQTPKHLITATGQRVTLRCSPRSGDLSVYWYQQSLDQGLQFLIQYYNGEERAKGNILERFSAQQFPDLHSELNLSSLELGDSALYFCASSVPAGVTDTQYFGPGTRLTVL.

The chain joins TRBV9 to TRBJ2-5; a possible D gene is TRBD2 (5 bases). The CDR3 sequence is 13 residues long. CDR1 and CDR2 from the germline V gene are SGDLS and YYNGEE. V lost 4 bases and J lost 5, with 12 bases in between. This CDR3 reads CASSTGDTETQYF. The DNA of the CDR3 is TGTGCCAGCAGCACCGGGGATACGGAGACCCAGTACTTC.

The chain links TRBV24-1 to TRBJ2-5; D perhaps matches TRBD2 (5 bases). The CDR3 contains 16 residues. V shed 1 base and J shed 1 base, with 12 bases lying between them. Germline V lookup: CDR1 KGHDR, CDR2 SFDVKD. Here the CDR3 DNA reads TGTGCCACCAGTGATTTCCCGGGAAAGGCCCAAGAGACCCAGTACTTC. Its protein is CATSDFPGKAQETQYF.

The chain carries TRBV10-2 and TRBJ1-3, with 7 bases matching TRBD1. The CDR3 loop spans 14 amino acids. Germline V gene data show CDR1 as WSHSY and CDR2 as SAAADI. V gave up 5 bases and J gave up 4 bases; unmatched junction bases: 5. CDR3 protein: CASSHDRAGNTIYF. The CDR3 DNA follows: TGCGCCAGCAGTCACGACAGGGCAGGAAACACCATATATTTT.

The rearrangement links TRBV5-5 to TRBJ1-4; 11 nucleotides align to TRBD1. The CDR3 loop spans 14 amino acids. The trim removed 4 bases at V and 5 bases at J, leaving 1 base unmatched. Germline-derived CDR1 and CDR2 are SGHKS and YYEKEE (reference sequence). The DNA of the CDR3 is TGTGCCAGCAGCCGGGACAGGGGGAATGAAAAACTGTTTTTT. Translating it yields CASSRDRGNEKLFF.

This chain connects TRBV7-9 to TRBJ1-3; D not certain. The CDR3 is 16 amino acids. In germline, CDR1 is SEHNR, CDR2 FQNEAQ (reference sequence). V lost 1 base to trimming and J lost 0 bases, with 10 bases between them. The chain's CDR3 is CASSLGMANSGNTIYF. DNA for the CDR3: TGTGCCAGCAGCTTAGGGATGGCGAACTCTGGAAACACCATATATTTT.

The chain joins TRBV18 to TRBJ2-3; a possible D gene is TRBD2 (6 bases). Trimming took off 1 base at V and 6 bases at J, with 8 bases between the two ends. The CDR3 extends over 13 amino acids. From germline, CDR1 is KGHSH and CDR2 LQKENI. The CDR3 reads CASSPREVDTQYF. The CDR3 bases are TGTGCCAGCTCACCACGGGAGGTGGATACGCAGTATTTT.

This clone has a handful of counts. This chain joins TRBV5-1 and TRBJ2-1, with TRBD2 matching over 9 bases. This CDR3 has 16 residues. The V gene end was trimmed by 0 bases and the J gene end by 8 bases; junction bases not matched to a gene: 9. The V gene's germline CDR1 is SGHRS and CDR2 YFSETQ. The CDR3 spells CASSLAKGGGEHEQFF. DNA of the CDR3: TGCGCCAGCAGCTTGGCCAAGGGCGGGGGGGAACATGAGCAGTTCTTC.

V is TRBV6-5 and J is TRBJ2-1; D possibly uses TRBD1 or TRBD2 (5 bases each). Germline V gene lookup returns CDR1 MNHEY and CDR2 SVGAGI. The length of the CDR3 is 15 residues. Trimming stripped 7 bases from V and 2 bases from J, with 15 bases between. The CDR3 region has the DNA TGTGCCAGCAATGCCGGGACCCCGACCTACAATGAGCAGTTCTTC. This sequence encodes CASNAGTPTYNEQFF.

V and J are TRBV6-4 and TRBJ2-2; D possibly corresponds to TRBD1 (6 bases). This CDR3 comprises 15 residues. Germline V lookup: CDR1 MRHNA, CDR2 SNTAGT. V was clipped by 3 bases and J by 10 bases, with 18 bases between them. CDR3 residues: CASSDSDTGNKELFF. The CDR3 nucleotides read TGTGCCAGCAGTGATTCCGATACAGGGAATAAGGAGCTGTTTTTT.

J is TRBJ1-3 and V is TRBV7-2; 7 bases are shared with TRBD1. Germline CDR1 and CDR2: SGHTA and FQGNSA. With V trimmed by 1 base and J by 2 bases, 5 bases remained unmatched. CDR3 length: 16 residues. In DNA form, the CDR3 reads TGTGCCAGCAGCTTAGTAGGCGACAGGGCTGGAAACACCATATATTTT. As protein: CASSLVGDRAGNTIYF. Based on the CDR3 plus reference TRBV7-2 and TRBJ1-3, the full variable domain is GAGVSQSPSNKVTEKGKDVELRCDPISGHTALYWYRQSLGQGLEFLIYFQGNSAPDKSGLPSDRFSAERTGGSVSTLTIQRTQQEDSAVYLCASSLVGDRAGNTIYFGEGSWLTVV.

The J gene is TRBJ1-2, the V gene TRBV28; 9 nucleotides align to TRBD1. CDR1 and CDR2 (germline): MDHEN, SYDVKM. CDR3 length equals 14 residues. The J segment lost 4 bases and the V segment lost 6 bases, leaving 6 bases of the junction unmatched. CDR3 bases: TGTGCCAGCAGACAACAGGGGGCTCGCTATGGCTACACCTTC. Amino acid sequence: CASRQQGARYGYTF.

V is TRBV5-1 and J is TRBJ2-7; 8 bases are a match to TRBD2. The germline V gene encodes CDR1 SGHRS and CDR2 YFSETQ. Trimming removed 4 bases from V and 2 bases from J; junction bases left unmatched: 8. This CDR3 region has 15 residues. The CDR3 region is CASSRSGAGAYEQYF. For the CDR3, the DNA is TGCGCCAGCAGCCGGAGTGGAGCGGGGGCCTACGAGCAGTACTTC.

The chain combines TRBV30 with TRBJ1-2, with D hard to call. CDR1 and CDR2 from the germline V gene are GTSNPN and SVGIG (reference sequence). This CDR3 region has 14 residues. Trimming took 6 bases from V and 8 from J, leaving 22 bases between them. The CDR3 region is CACPPGKESYGYTF. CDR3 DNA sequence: TGTGCCTGCCCCCCGGGCAAGGAAAGTTACGGCTACACCTTC.

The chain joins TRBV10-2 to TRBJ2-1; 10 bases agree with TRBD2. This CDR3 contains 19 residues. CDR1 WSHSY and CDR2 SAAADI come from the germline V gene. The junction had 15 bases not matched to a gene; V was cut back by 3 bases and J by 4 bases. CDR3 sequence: CASSEVVGILAGVYNEQFF. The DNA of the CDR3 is TGCGCCAGCAGTGAAGTAGTCGGTATTCTAGCGGGGGTTTACAATGAGCAGTTCTTC.